Sequencing of this T cell receptor (beta chain) was carried out in a study of graft-versus-host responses after intestinal transplantation. Profiling relied on immunoSEQ multiplex PCR, and the TCRdb table lists in-frame clones only, not all of them. Of 80,000 to 100,000 clones detected, roughly 91% appear once; the ten largest clones hold about 0.18%. The count of this clone is one. Its antigen remains unidentified. The V end was cut by 4 bases, the J end by 5 bases, with 15 bases between. Germline assignment: CDR1 SGDLS and CDR2 YYNGEE. CDR3 size: 15 residues. Study results and caveats: GvH clones detected in recipient marrow included some appearing first in ileum or blood.

The receptor was derived from a human donor who was the organ donor for an intestinal transplant. The source was unstimulated CD4+ T cells sorted from spleen or lymph node cells, collected before transplant. V is TRBV9 and J is TRBJ2-2; a weak D match, TRBD1 (6 bases). The CDR3 sequence is CASSIQGSVTGELFF. The DNA for the CDR3 is TGTGCCAGCAGCATACAGGGTTCGGTGACCGGGGAGCTGTTTTTT.